This TCR beta chain was obtained from a study of blood T cells in healthy people across ages. A second about 7 to 12 cycle PCR used barcoded and J-beta primers. Each cDNA molecule was tagged by a template-switch adaptor with 12 random nucleotides. Every sample gave at least 2.5 million paired-end reads containing CDR3. TCRdb reanalysed the 5' RACE reads using MiXCR and keeps one entry per CDR3 protein. The sample holds fewer than 900,000 distinct CDR3 sequences, around 45% seen once. Notes on this clonotype: No antigen is known for it.

Study-wide points: More naive CD4+ cells and higher diversity marked long-lived donors relative to aged donors.

V dropped 6 bases and J dropped 0 bases, with 23 bases sitting between them. Germline-derived CDR1 and CDR2 are MNHEY and SMNVEV (reference sequence). The CDR3 runs 18 residues. The chain links TRBV27 to TRBJ1-1; possibly TRBD1 for D (6 bases). Sequences were obtained from blood. This clonotype was sampled from an older woman in good health. CDR3 loop: CASSGGRGSVDMNTEAFF. For the CDR3, the DNA is TGTGCCAGCAGCGGGGGGCGGGGGTCGGTGGATATGAACACTGAAGCTTTCTTT.